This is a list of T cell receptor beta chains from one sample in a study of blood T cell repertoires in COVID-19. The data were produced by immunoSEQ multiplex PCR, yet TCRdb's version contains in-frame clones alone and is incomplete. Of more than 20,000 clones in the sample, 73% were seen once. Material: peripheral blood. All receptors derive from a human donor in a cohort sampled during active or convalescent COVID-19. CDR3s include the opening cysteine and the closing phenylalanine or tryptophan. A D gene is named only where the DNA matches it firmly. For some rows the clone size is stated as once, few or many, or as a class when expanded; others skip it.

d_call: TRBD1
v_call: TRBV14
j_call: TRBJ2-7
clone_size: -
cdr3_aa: CASNRQGAHEQYF
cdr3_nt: TGTGCCAGCAATCGACAGGGGGCCCACGAGCAGTACTTC

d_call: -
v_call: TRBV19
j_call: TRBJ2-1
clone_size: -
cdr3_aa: CASNQGSSYNEQFF
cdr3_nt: TGTGCCAGTAATCAGGGAAGCTCCTACAATGAGCAGTTCTTC

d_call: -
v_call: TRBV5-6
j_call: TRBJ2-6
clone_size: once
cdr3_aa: CASSLYGRVKGGANVLTF
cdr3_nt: TGTGCCAGCAGCTTGTATGGCAGGGTGAAAGGTGGGGCCAACGTCCTGACTTTC

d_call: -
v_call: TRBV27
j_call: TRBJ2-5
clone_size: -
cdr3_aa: CASSRMSRGRQETQYF
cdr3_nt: TGTGCCAGCAGTAGGATGTCCAGGGGAAGGCAAGAGACCCAGTACTTC

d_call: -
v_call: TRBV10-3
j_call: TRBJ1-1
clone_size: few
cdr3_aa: CAISESQVGGEDTEAFF
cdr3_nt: TGTGCCATCAGTGAGTCGCAGGTAGGGGGAGAGGACACTGAAGCTTTCTTT

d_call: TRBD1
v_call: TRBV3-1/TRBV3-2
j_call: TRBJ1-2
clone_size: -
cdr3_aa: CASSQVGTALNYGYTF
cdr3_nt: TGTGCCAGCAGCCAAGTCGGGACAGCCCTTAACTATGGCTACACCTTC

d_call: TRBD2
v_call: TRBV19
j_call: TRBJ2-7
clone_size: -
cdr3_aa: CASSRQAGRAGEQYF
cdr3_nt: TGTGCCAGTAGTCGCCAGGCGGGGAGGGCCGGCGAGCAGTACTTC

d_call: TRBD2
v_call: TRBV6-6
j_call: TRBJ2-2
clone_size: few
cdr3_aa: CASNGLAGTGELFF
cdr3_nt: TGTGCCAGCAACGGACTAGCGGGCACCGGGGAGCTGTTTTTT

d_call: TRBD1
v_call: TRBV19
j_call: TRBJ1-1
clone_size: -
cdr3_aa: CASSTRTGGAMNTEAFF
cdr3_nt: TGTGCCAGTAGTACCCGAACAGGGGGCGCGATGAACACTGAAGCTTTCTTT

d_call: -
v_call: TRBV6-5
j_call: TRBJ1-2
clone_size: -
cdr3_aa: CASSYSTGTLRRYTF
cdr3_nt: TGTGCCAGCAGTTATTCGACAGGCACTCTACGCCGGTACACCTTC

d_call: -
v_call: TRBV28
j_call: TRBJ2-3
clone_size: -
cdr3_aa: CASSLYISTDTQYF
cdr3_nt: TGTGCCAGCAGTTTATACATATCCACAGATACGCAGTATTTT

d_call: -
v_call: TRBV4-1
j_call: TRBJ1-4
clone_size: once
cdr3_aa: CASSQGLWSLLTNEKKVLFF
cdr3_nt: TGCGCCAGCAGCCAAGGACTTTGGAGTCTGCTTACTAATGAAAAAAAGGTCCTGTTTTTT

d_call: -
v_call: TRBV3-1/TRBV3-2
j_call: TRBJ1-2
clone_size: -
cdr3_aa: CASRRTGDNYGYTF
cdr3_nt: TGTGCCAGCAGGCGTACGGGGGATAACTATGGCTACACCTTC

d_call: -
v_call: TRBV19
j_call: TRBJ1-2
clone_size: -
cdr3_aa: CASATYRDHGYTF
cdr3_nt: TGTGCCAGTGCCACTTACAGGGACCATGGCTACACCTTC

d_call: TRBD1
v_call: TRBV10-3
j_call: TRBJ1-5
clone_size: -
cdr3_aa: CAIGTGYSNQPQHF
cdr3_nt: TGTGCCATTGGGACAGGGTATAGCAATCAGCCCCAGCATTTT

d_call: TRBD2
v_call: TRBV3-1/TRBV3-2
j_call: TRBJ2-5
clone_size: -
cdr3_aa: CASSPFSGVQETQYF
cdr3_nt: TGTGCCAGCAGCCCCTTTAGCGGGGTCCAAGAGACCCAGTACTTC

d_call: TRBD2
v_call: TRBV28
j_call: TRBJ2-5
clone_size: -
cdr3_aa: CASGRADEETQYF
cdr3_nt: TGTGCCAGTGGGAGGGCGGATGAAGAGACCCAGTACTTC

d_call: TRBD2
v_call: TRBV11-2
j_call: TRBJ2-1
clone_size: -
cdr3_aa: CASSIWEGLYNEQFF
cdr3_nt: TGTGCCAGCAGCATATGGGAGGGCCTCTACAATGAGCAGTTCTTC

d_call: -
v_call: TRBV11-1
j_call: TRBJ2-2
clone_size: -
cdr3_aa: CASSSRRVEGGELFF
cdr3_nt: TGTGCCAGCAGCTCCCGGAGGGTAGAAGGCGGGGAGCTGTTTTTT

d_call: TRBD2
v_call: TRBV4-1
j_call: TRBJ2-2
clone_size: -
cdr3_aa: CASSQVWSGTGNTGELFF
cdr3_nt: TGCGCCAGCAGCCAAGTTTGGAGCGGGACGGGTAACACCGGGGAGCTGTTTTTT

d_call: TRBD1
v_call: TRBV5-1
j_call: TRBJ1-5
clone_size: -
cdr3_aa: CASSRTGDSNQPQHF
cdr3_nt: TGCGCCAGCAGCCGGACAGGGGATAGCAATCAGCCCCAGCATTTT

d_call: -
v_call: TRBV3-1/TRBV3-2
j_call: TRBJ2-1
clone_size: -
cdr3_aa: CASSRAYSGEQFF
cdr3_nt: TGTGCCAGCAGCCGCGCATACTCCGGTGAGCAGTTCTTC

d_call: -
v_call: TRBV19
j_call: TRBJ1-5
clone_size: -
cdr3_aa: CASSGRDSNQPQHF
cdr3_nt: TGTGCCAGTAGTGGGAGGGACAGCAATCAGCCCCAGCATTTT

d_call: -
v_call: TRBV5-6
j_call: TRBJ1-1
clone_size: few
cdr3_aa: CASSARGNGEAFF
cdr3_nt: TGTGCCAGCAGCGCGAGGGGGAACGGTGAAGCTTTCTTT